These 13 T cell receptor beta chains originate from one sample sequenced in a study of CD8+CD57+ T cells in acquired aplastic anemia. Patients included in sequencing had previously demonstrated CD8+CD57+ cell expansion by flow cytometry. CDR3 and TCR beta VDJ profiling relied on genomic DNA as the template. TCRdb passed the reads through MiXCR, listing each CDR3 protein once. The sample gives about 180,000 distinct CDR3 sequences, about 60% of which show up once; about 44% is in the top ten. The source material was sorted CD4+, CD8+, or CD8+CD57+ T cells (not recorded which) from PBMCs. These receptors were obtained from a human donor with aplastic anemia.

This clonotype was counted ten times or more. The genes are TRBV10-2 and TRBJ2-1; 8 bases align to TRBD2. Per the germline V gene, CDR1 is WSHSY and CDR2 is SAAADI. The V gene end was trimmed by 2 bases and the J gene end by 4 bases; junction bases not matched to a gene: 4. This CDR3 contains 15 residues. The CDR3 DNA reads as TGCGCCAGCAGTGAGGGTCGGGGGGGGTACAATGAGCAGTTCTTC. The encoded protein is CASSEGRGGYNEQFF.

Note on this clonotype: Here the CDR3 omits its conserved ending phenylalanine or tryptophan, so a read error is the likely source. The chain carries TRBV7-4 and TRBJ1-3; 8 nucleotides line up with TRBD1. The CDR3 has 18 residues. With 3 bases clipped from V and 0 bases from J, the junction kept 10 bases outside the gene matches. CDR1 and CDR2 from the germline V gene are SGHVT and SQSDAQ. The CDR3 DNA sequence: TGTGCCAGCAGCTTCCACTCCGGGACAGGTTCCTCTGGAAACACCATATATTCT. This sequence encodes CASSFHSGTGSSGNTIYS.

This rearrangement joins TRBV5-6 to TRBJ2-7; D remains ambiguous. Trimming cost V 5 bases and J 2 bases, with 11 bases left between them. CDR1 SGHDT and CDR2 YYEEEE come from the germline V gene. The CDR3 is 13 residues long. The CDR3 loop reads CASSESEPYEQYF. In nucleotides, the CDR3 is TGTGCCAGCAGTGAATCTGAGCCCTACGAGCAGTACTTC.

This chain connects TRBV2 to TRBJ2-1; 7 nucleotides match TRBD1. Germline V gives CDR1 SNHLY, CDR2 FYNNEI. V lost 6 bases, J lost 3 bases, and 8 bases stayed unmatched. The CDR3 runs 15 residues. The CDR3 region has the DNA TGTGCCAGCAGGGACCAACAGGGGAACTACAATGAGCAGTTCTTC. Translating gives CASRDQQGNYNEQFF.

The chain is built from TRBV9 and TRBJ2-7, with 7 bases identical to TRBD2. The CDR3 extends over 14 amino acids. The J segment lost 4 bases and the V segment lost 0 bases, leaving 4 bases of the junction unmatched. Germline values: CDR1 SGDLS, CDR2 YYNGEE. Here the CDR3 DNA reads TGTGCCAGCAGCGTAGGCCCGGGGGGATACGAGCAGTACTTC. This gives the protein CASSVGPGGYEQYF.

This clonotype was detected many times. This chain connects TRBV7-9 to TRBJ1-6, with 10 bases aligning to TRBD1. The CDR3 has 14 residues. In germline, CDR1 is SEHNR, CDR2 FQNEAQ (reference sequence). V shed 4 bases and J 8 bases; nucleotides not matched to a gene: 2. In nucleotides, the CDR3 is TGTGCCAGCAGCTCCGGACAGGGGGATTCACCCCTCCACTTT. Protein: CASSSGQGDSPLHF.

The CDR3 DNA reads TGTGCCAGCAGGCAGGACCTCCAATCATTAGACGAGCAGTACTTC. Protein sequence: CASRQDLQSLDEQYF. The chain couples TRBV6-5 to TRBJ2-7; D gene ambiguous. The CDR3 spans 15 residues. Germline V gene data show CDR1 as MNHEY and CDR2 as SVGAGI. The V end was cut by 6 bases, the J end by 5 bases, with 20 bases between.

This clonotype was seen only once. J is TRBJ2-7 and V is TRBV29-1, with 14 bases aligning to TRBD2. CDR3 length: 16 amino acids. Germline CDR1 is SQVTM and CDR2 is ANQGSEA. Unmatched junction bases numbered 12, after V lost 7 bases and J lost 4 bases. The CDR3 loop reads CSAVYPGLAGVYEQYF. CDR3 bases: TGCAGCGCCGTATATCCGGGACTAGCGGGAGTGTACGAGCAGTACTTC.

The chain combines TRBV5-1 with TRBJ1-6; D not certain. Germline values: CDR1 SGHRS, CDR2 YFSETQ. The CDR3 consists of 13 residues. Trimming removed 1 base at V and 5 bases at J, with 4 bases between. CDR3 DNA: TGCGCCAGCAGCTTGACCGATAATTCACCCCTCCACTTT. It yields the protein CASSLTDNSPLHF.

The chain employs TRBV12-3 or TRBV12-4 and TRBJ1-2; 7 bases line up with TRBD1. CDR3 length equals 15 residues. V was clipped by 6 bases and J by 4 bases; unmatched bases: 11. This CDR3 reads CASSQDLGTVYGYTF. Here the CDR3 DNA reads TGTGCCAGCAGCCAAGATCTCGGGACAGTCTATGGCTACACCTTC.

Concerning this clonotype itself: A read error is possible here, since a much larger clone lies one base away. The V call is TRBV7-3, the J call TRBJ2-1, with 7 bases matching TRBD2. This CDR3 has 16 amino acids. V was pared by 4 bases and J by 6 bases, with 12 bases of the junction left unmatched. Germline loops: CDR1 SGHTA, CDR2 FQGTGA. The CDR3 is CASSSSLGTNLNEQFF. DNA of the CDR3: TGTGCCAGCAGCTCGTCTCTTGGGACTAACCTCAATGAGCAGTTCTTC.

This clonotype was observed many times. This rearrangement joins TRBV12-3 or TRBV12-4 to TRBJ1-1, with D possibly TRBD1 on 6 matching bases. The CDR3 totals 12 residues. Trimming pared 3 bases from V and 6 bases from J, leaving 8 bases between. DNA for the CDR3: TGTGCCAGCAGTTTTACAGGGCCTGAAGCTTTCTTT. Amino acids: CASSFTGPEAFF.

This clonotype was detected a few times. The chain couples TRBV2 to TRBJ1-4, with 11 bases fitting TRBD1. V was clipped by 6 bases and J by 7 bases; unmatched bases: 4. Per germline, CDR1 SNHLY and CDR2 FYNNEI. This CDR3 has 14 residues. CDR3 DNA sequence: TGTGCCAGCAGGGACAGGGGGCGGAGTGAAAAACTGTTTTTT. Translated: CASRDRGRSEKLFF.